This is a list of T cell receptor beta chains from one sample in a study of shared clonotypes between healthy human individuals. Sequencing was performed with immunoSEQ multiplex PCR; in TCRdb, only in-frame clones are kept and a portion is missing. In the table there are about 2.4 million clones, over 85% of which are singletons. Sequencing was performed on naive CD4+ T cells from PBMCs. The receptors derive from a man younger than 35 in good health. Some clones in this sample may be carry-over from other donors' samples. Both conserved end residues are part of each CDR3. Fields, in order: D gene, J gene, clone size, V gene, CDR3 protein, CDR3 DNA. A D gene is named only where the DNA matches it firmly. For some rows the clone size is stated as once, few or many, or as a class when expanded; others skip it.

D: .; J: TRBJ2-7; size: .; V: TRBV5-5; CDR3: CASSLEPTGYEQYF; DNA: TGTGCCAGCAGCTTGGAGCCGACAGGCTACGAGCAGTACTTC
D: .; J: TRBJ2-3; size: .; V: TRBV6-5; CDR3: CASSYSGITSTDTQYF; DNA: TGTGCCAGCAGTTACTCGGGGATCACTAGCACAGATACGCAGTATTTT
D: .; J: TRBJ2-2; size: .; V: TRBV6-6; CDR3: CASSYSGGELFF; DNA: TGTGCCAGCAGTTACTCGGGCGGGGAGCTGTTTTTT
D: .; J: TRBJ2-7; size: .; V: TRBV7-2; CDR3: CASSLTRGANYEQYF; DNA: TGTGCCAGCAGCTTAACCCGCGGAGCCAACTACGAGCAGTACTTC
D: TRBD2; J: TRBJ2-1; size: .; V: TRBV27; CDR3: CASRPGLAFSEQFF; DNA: TGTGCCAGCAGGCCGGGACTAGCGTTCAGTGAGCAGTTCTTC
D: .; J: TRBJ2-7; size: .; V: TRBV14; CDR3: CASSQDSASSYEQYF; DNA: TGTGCCAGCAGCCAAGATTCGGCTAGCAGCTACGAGCAGTACTTC
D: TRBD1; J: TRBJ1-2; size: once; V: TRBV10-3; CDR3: CAISPDRGRNYGYTF; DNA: TGTGCCATCAGTCCTGACAGGGGGCGCAACTATGGCTACACCTTC
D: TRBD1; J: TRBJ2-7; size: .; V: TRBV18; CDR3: CASSPRDRGQGEQYF; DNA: TGTGCCAGCTCACCTCGGGACAGGGGACAAGGCGAGCAGTACTTC
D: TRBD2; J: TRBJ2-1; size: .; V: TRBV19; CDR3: CASSLGLGGSVSGEQFF; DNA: TGTGCCAGTAGTTTGGGACTAGGAGGGTCCGTGAGCGGTGAGCAGTTCTTC
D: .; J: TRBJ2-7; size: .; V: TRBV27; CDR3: CASSFQGSDEQYF; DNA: TGTGCCAGCAGTTTTCAAGGGTCGGACGAGCAGTACTTC
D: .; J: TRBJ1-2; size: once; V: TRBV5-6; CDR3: CASSSRLFGRYGYTF; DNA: TGTGCCAGCAGCTCCAGGCTCTTTGGACGCTATGGCTACACCTTC
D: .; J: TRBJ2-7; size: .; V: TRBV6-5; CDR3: CASSYSTSIYEQYF; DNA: TGTGCCAGCAGTTACTCCACTAGCATCTACGAGCAGTACTTC
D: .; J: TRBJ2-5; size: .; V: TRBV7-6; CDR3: CASSDTLRGETQYF; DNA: TGTGCCAGCAGCGACACGCTTCGGGGAGAGACCCAGTACTTC
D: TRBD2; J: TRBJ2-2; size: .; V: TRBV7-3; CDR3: CASSPGTSRTGELFF; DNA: TGTGCCAGCAGCCCCGGGACTAGCCGCACCGGGGAGCTGTTTTTT
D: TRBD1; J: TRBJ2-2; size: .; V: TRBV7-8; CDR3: CASSLKTRGPNTGELFF; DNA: TGTGCCAGCAGCTTAAAAACCAGGGGGCCGAACACCGGGGAGCTGTTTTTT
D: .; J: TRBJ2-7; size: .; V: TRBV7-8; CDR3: CASSLARTATYEQYF; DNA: TGTGCCAGCAGCTTAGCCAGGACAGCTACCTACGAGCAGTACTTC
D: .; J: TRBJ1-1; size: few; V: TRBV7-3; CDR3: CASSARPNTEAFF; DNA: TGTGCCAGCAGTGCCCGTCCTAACACTGAAGCTTTCTTT